This TCR beta chain was sequenced in a study of T cells in Graves' hyperthyroidism and ophthalmopathy. Study-wide points: Stable hyperthyroidism was told apart from ophthalmopathy by a model built on 13 V-J features.

RNA transcripts were the template for amplifying TCR beta CDR3 regions. HTBI primers drove first-round RT-PCR of the TCR CDR3. TCRdb processed the multiplex PCR reads anew with MiXCR; each CDR3 protein has one entry. This table holds roughly 510,000 distinct CDR3 sequences, 40% to 55% found once. Thyroid ultrasound and orbital computed tomography, with clinical symptoms and serum thyroxine and TRAb, informed diagnoses. Remarks on this clonotype: Its specificity is not known. One end of the junction does not line up with germline, which may come from a read error.

The CDR3 contains 16 residues. Germline lookup yields CDR1 LGHNA and CDR2 YSLEER. This clonotype was obtained from an adult woman with Graves' disease, either hyperthyroidism or ophthalmopathy (not recorded which). Sequences were obtained from peripheral blood or thyroid tissue (not recorded which). The gene calls are TRBV4-3 and TRBJ1-2, with TRBD1 matching 10 bases. As DNA, the CDR3 is TGCGCCAGCGGCCAACCAAGGGGACAGGGGAACTATGGCTACACCTTC. The encoded protein is CASGQPRGQGNYGYTF.